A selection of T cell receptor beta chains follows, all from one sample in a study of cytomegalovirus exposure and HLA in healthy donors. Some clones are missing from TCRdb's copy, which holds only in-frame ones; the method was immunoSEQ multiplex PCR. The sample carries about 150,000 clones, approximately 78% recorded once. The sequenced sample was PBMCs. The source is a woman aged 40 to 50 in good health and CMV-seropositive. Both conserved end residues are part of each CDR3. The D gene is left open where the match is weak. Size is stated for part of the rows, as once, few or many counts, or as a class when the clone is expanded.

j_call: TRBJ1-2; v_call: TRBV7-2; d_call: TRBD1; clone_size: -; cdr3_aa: CASSLQGANYGYTF; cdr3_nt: TGTGCCAGCAGCTTACAGGGGGCTAACTATGGCTACACCTTC
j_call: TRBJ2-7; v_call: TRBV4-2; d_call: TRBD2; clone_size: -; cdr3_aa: CASSFRLASDEQYF; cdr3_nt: TGTGCCAGCAGCTTCCGACTAGCTTCCGACGAGCAGTACTTC
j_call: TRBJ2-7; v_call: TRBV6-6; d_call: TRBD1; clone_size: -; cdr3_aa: CASIGPGQEGYF; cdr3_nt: TGTGCCAGCATCGGACCGGGACAGGAGGGGTACTTC
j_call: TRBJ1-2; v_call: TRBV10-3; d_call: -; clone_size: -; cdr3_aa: CAISESGRVGYTF; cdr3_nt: TGTGCCATCAGTGAGTCGGGCAGGGTCGGCTACACCTTC
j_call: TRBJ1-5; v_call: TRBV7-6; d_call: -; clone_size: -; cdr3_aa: CASSLYGGLDQPQHF; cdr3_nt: TGTGCCAGCAGCTTATATGGGGGCTTGGATCAGCCCCAGCATTTT
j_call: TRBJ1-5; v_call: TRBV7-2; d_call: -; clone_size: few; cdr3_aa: CASSLAVFQGAGINQPQHF; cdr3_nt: TGTGCCAGCAGCTTAGCGGTATTTCAAGGGGCGGGGATCAATCAGCCCCAGCATTTT
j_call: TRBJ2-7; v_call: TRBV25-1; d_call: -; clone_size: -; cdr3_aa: CASSEYKRGEQYF; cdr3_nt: TGTGCCAGCAGTGAATATAAAAGGGGCGAGCAGTACTTC
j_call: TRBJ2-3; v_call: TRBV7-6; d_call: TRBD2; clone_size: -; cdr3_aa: CASSLGLAEITDTQYF; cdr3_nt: TGTGCCAGCAGCCTAGGACTAGCGGAAATCACAGATACGCAGTATTTT
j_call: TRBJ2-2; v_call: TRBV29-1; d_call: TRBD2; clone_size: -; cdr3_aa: CSGMGLAYTGELFF; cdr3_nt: TGCAGCGGAATGGGACTAGCGTACACCGGGGAGCTGTTTTTT
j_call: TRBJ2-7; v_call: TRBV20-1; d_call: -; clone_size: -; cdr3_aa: CSAGSSYEQYF; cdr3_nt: TGCAGTGCCGGGAGCTCCTACGAGCAGTACTTC
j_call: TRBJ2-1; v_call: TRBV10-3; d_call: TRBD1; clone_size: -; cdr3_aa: CAISEQDRGYNEQFF; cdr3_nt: TGTGCCATCAGTGAACAGGACAGGGGCTACAATGAGCAGTTCTTC
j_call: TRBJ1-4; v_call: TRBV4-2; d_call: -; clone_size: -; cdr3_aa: CASSQGGAGTNEKLFF; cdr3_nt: TGTGCCAGCAGCCAAGGAGGGGCGGGGACTAATGAAAAACTGTTTTTT
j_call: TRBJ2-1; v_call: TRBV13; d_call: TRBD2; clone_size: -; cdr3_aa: CASSSRTSGLNEQFF; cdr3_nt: TGTGCCAGCAGCTCCCGGACTAGCGGACTCAATGAGCAGTTCTTC
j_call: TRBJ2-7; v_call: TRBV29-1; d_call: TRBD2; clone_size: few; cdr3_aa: CSVDSGSGGTKRPYEQYF; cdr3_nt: TGCAGCGTTGATTCGGGTAGCGGGGGGACCAAGCGGCCCTACGAGCAGTACTTC
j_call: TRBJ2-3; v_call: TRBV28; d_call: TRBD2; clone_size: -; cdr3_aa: CASSFPSGIADTQYF; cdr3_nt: TGTGCCAGCAGTTTCCCTAGCGGGATTGCAGATACGCAGTATTTT
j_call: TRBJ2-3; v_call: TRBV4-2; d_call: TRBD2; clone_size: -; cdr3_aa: CASSLPGTNTDTQYF; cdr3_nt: TGTGCCAGCAGCCTCCCCGGGACTAACACAGATACGCAGTATTTT
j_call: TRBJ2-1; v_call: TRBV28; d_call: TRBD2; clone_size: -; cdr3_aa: CASSPGTSEVEQFF; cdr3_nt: TGTGCCAGCAGTCCCGGGACTAGCGAGGTTGAGCAGTTCTTC
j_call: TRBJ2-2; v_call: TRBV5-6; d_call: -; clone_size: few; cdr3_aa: CASSLYPGELFF; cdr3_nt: TGTGCCAGCAGCTTATATCCCGGGGAGCTGTTTTTT
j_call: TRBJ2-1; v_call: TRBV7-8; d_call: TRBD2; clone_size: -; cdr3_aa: CASSPSGGSYNEQFF; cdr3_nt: TGTGCCAGCAGCCCGAGCGGGGGTTCGTACAATGAGCAGTTCTTC
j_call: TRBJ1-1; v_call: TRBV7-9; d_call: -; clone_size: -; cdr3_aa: CSSSSSGTMVNTEAFF; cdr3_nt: TGTTCCAGCAGCTCCTCCGGGACAATGGTGAACACTGAAGCTTTCTTT
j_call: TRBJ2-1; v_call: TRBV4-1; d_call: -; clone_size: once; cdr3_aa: CASSQNPGLEYNEQFF; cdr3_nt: TGCGCCAGCAGCCAAAACCCAGGACTCGAATACAATGAGCAGTTCTTC
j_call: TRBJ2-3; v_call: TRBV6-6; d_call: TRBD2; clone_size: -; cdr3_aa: CASTIPTSGHTDTQYF; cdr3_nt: TGTGCCAGCACCATCCCTACTAGCGGACACACAGATACGCAGTATTTT
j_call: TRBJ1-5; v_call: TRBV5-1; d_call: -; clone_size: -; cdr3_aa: CASSLALGGQPQHF; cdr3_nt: TGCGCCAGCAGCTTGGCCCTGGGGGGGCAGCCCCAGCATTTT
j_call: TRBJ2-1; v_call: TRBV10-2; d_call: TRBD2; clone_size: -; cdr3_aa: CAGFPGLAGLSSSYNEQFF; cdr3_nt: TGCGCCGGGTTTCCGGGACTAGCGGGGCTATCGAGCTCCTACAATGAGCAGTTCTTC
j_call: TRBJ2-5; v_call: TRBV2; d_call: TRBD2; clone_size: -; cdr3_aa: CASSARGGETQYF; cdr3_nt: TGTGCCAGCAGTGCACGCGGGGGGGAGACCCAGTACTTC
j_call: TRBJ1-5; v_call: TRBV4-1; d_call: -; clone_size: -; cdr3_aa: CASSHPLSNQPQHF; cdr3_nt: TGCGCCAGCAGCCACCCTCTAAGCAATCAGCCCCAGCATTTT
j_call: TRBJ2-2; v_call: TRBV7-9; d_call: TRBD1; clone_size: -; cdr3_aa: CASSFGRGSTTGELFF; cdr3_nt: TGTGCCAGCAGCTTTGGCAGGGGGAGTACTACCGGGGAGCTGTTTTTT
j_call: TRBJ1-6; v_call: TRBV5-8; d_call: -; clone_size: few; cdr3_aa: CASSLRGYNSPLHF; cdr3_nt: TGTGCCAGCAGCTTGCGGGGCTATAATTCACCCCTCCACTTT
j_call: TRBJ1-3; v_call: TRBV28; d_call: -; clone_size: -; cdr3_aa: CASSPSAGASGNTIYF; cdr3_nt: TGTGCCAGCAGTCCCTCCGCAGGGGCCTCTGGAAACACCATATATTTT
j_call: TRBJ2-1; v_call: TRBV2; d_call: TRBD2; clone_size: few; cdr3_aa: CASSNSGRAQEQFF; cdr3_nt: TGTGCCAGCAGTAATAGCGGGAGGGCCCAGGAGCAGTTCTTC
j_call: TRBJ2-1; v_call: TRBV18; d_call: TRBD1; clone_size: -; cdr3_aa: CASPFGQGPYNEQFF; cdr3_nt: TGTGCCAGCCCTTTTGGACAGGGCCCTTACAATGAGCAGTTCTTC
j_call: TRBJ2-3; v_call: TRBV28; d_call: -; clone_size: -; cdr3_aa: CASSSGGLPHMDTQYF; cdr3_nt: TGTGCCAGCAGCTCTGGCGGACTACCTCACATGGATACGCAGTATTTT